Here is one T cell receptor beta chain with its context. The antigen is undetermined. The data are from a study of cytomegalovirus exposure and HLA in healthy donors. Across the study: Tens of millions of unique TCR sequences came from HLA-typed donors in an early release. Study results and limitations: The study labeled fewer than 200 TCR beta chains cytomegalovirus-associated. Reported performance of the classifier showed diagnosis of cytomegalovirus status with high specificity and sensitivity. Near-uniform donor sequencing depth was presumed by presence/absence analyses.

The primer mix had 60 Vbeta and 13 Jbeta primers. Libraries were prepared by immunoSEQ multiplex PCR; TCRdb keeps only in-frame clonotypes and omits some of them. The sample shows 75,000 to 95,000 clones, over 75% of them seen only once. CDR3 length: 15 amino acids. Looked up from germline, CDR1 is LNHDA and CDR2 is SQIVND (reference sequence). V lost 6 bases and J lost 0; bases outside the gene matches: 7. Sequenced sample: PBMCs. This TCR derives from a male donor in good health and CMV-seropositive. V is TRBV19 and J is TRBJ1-2; 7 bases are shared with TRBD1. CDR3 DNA: TGTGCCAGTAGGGAACAGGACAGGCCTAACTATGGCTACACCTTC. Protein sequence: CASREQDRPNYGYTF.